These T cell receptor beta chains were read from a single sample in a study of shared clonotypes between healthy human individuals. Assay: immunoSEQ multiplex PCR; the TCRdb copy retains only in-frame clones and omits some. The sample contains nearly 2 million clones, about 95% of which appear only once. Sequenced material: naive CD8+ T cells sorted from blood. These receptors were collected from a man aged 18 to 35 in good health. CDR3s include the opening cysteine and the closing phenylalanine or tryptophan. The order of the fields is V gene, D gene, J gene, clone size, CDR3 protein, CDR3 DNA. D genes are given only for firm matches. Expanded clones get a size class; other rows say once, few or many, or leave the size out.

TRBV19	NA	TRBJ2-6	NA	CASSPTYGGANVLTF	TGTGCCAGTAGTCCGACGTACGGAGGGGCCAACGTCCTGACTTTC
TRBV19	NA	TRBJ1-1	NA	CASKGWAGDLNTEAFF	TGTGCCAGTAAGGGTTGGGCAGGGGACTTGAACACTGAAGCTTTCTTT
TRBV10-1	NA	TRBJ2-1	once	CASSAVLDNEQFF	TGCGCCAGCAGTGCCGTCTTAGACAATGAGCAGTTCTTC
TRBV7-9	TRBD1	TRBJ1-5	NA	CASSSTGSEAQPQHF	TGTGCCAGCAGCTCGACAGGGTCGGAGGCTCAGCCCCAGCATTTT
TRBV27	TRBD2	TRBJ2-3	once	CASSLIAGGSTDTQYF	TGTGCCAGCAGTCTCATAGCGGGAGGGAGCACAGATACGCAGTATTTT
TRBV19	NA	TRBJ1-2	NA	CASSLWGDSNYGYTF	TGTGCCAGTAGTCTATGGGGCGACAGTAACTATGGCTACACCTTC
TRBV5-6	NA	TRBJ2-1	once	CASSLTGLNEQFF	TGTGCCAGCAGCTTGACAGGGTTGAATGAGCAGTTCTTC
TRBV30	TRBD2	TRBJ2-7	NA	CAASGSSSYEQYF	TGTGCCGCTAGCGGGAGTAGCTCCTACGAGCAGTACTTC
TRBV29-1	TRBD1	TRBJ2-1	NA	CSVARDSYNEQFF	TGCAGCGTCGCCCGGGACAGCTACAATGAGCAGTTCTTC
TRBV19	TRBD1	TRBJ2-1	NA	CASSITGDNEQFF	TGTGCCAGTAGTATTACAGGGGACAATGAGCAGTTCTTC